This entry concerns a single T cell receptor beta chain. Relative to the germline gene, one junction end is altered; a read error may explain this. The CDR3 sequence is 15 residues long. The germline gives CDR1 KGHSH, CDR2 LQKENI. PCR used 60 Vbeta primers and 13 Jbeta primers. Here immunoSEQ multiplex PCR was the method, and the copy in TCRdb shows in-frame clones only, minus some. The sample contains about 190,000 clones, roughly 87% of which appear only once. This entry comes from a study of cytomegalovirus exposure and HLA in healthy donors. Sequencing used PBMCs. The source of this sequence is a boy between 2 and 10 years old in good health and CMV-seronegative. V is TRBV18 and J is TRBJ2-5; D is undetermined. As DNA, the CDR3 is TGTGCCAGCTCACCACCGTCGGAATACCAAGAGGCCCAGTACTTC. This translates into CASSPPSEYQEAQYF.